Below are 28 T cell receptor beta chains sequenced from a single sample in a study of cytomegalovirus exposure and HLA in healthy donors. The repertoire was sequenced with immunoSEQ multiplex PCR; TCRdb's copy has only in-frame clones and lacks some. The sample records 190,000 or so clones, about 86% being singletons. What was sequenced was PBMCs. The source of these receptors is a woman between 18 and 29 years old in good health and CMV-seropositive.

The chain joins TRBV27 to TRBJ2-7, with 8 bases lining up with TRBD2. Germline trimming cut 3 bases from V and 5 bases from J; bases unmatched to any gene: 9. Germline CDR1 and CDR2: MNHEY and SMNVEV (reference sequence). This CDR3 region has 15 residues. CDR3 amino acids: CASSFGFRAGDEQYF. The CDR3 coding sequence is TGTGCCAGCAGTTTTGGGTTTCGAGCGGGGGACGAGCAGTACTTC.

The chain has TRBV5-1 and TRBJ2-7; D ambiguous. Trimming removed 0 bases from V and 5 bases from J, with 15 bases in between. The CDR3 consists of 15 residues. Germline assignment: CDR1 SGHRS and CDR2 YFSETQ. The CDR3 DNA sequence: TGCGCCAGCAGCTTGGCTGGCAGGTCTACAGACGAGCAGTACTTC. Residues: CASSLAGRSTDEQYF.

This clone was seen once. The chain uses TRBV4-2 and TRBJ1-1; D gene ambiguous. This CDR3 comprises 11 residues. Germline V lookup: CDR1 LGHNA, CDR2 YNFKEQ. V was cut by 1 base and J by 11 bases, with 8 bases left in between. The CDR3 sequence is CASSQAGWAFF. The CDR3 DNA reads TGTGCCAGCAGCCAAGCGGGGTGGGCTTTCTTT.

The chain is built from TRBV15 and TRBJ1-5, with unresolved D. The CDR3 covers 14 residues. Germline V lookup: CDR1 LNHNV, CDR2 YYDKDF (reference sequence). The V and J ends lost 5 bases and 3 bases respectively, with 11 bases between them. The CDR3: CATSSGGHNQPQHF. CDR3 nucleotides: TGTGCCACCAGCTCGGGTGGTCACAATCAGCCCCAGCATTTT.

The V gene is TRBV11-2, the J gene TRBJ2-5, with 10 positions matching TRBD2. The CDR3 length is 15 residues. CDR1 is SGHAT and CDR2 is FQNNGV in the germline V gene. V shed 1 base, J shed 4 bases, and the junction held 3 bases outside the gene matches. The CDR3 DNA follows: TGTGCCAGCAGCTTAGTAGCTAGCGGGGGAGAGACCCAGTACTTC. Its translation is CASSLVASGGETQYF. The whole variable domain, filled in from reference TRBV11-2 and TRBJ2-5, reads EAGVAQSPRYKIIEKRQSVAFWCNPISGHATLYWYQQILGQGPKLLIQFQNNGVVDDSQLPKDRFSAERLKGVDSTLKIQPAKLEDSAVYLCASSLVASGGETQYFGPGTRLLVL.

This clone was observed a handful of times. The genes are TRBV18 and TRBJ2-6; D ambiguous. In germline, CDR1 is KGHSH, CDR2 LQKENI. V was trimmed by 4 bases and J by 0 bases, leaving 4 bases between them. This CDR3 has 14 amino acids. Here the CDR3 reads CASSLSSGANVLTF. For the CDR3, the DNA is TGTGCCAGCTCACTCTCCTCTGGGGCCAACGTCCTGACTTTC.

The chain carries TRBV5-1 and TRBJ1-3; 8 nucleotides align to TRBD1. Germline CDR1 and CDR2: SGHRS and YFSETQ. V shed 2 bases and J 2 bases; nucleotides not matched to a gene: 9. The CDR3 spans 17 residues. This CDR3 is CASSFQRDRLPGNTIYF. The CDR3 DNA reads as TGCGCCAGCAGCTTCCAAAGGGACAGGCTCCCTGGAAACACCATATATTTT.

The gene calls are TRBV29-1 and TRBJ2-7, with a tentative D call TRBD2 (6 bases). Looked up from germline, CDR1 is SQVTM and CDR2 is ANQGSEA. This CDR3 comprises 11 residues. Trimming cost V 3 bases and J 6 bases, with 9 bases left between them. CDR3 nucleotides: TGCAGCGTTGATTGGCGGGGCGAGCAGTACTTC. It encodes CSVDWRGEQYF.

The chain uses TRBV28 and TRBJ2-7; 12 bases line up with TRBD1. The V segment lost 6 bases and the J segment 7 bases; nucleotides outside the gene matches: 7. The germline V gene has CDR1 MDHEN and CDR2 SYDVKM. The CDR3 covers 14 residues. For the CDR3, the DNA is TGTGCCAGCAGCATGGGACAGGGGGCCCAGGAGCAGTACTTC. The encoded protein is CASSMGQGAQEQYF. Filled out from reference TRBV28 and TRBJ2-7, the complete variable domain reads DVKVTQSSRYLVKRTGEKVFLECVQDMDHENMFWYRQDPGLGLRLIYFSYDVKMKEKGDIPEGYSVSREKKERFSLILESASTNQTSMYLCASSMGQGAQEQYFGPGTRLTVT.

The V gene is TRBV7-6, the J gene TRBJ1-6; D call uncertain. The V gene's germline CDR1 is SGHVS and CDR2 FNYEAQ. Deletions cut 2 bases from V and 8 bases from J, with 19 bases between. The CDR3 is 17 residues long. The CDR3 DNA follows: TGTGCCAGCAGCTTAAGGTCGTCAACCAGGTCTCATTCACCCCTCCACTTT. It is translated as CASSLRSSTRSHSPLHF.

The sample holds a few counts of this clone. This rearrangement joins TRBV4-2 to TRBJ1-1, with D possibly TRBD1 on 6 matching bases. CDR3 length: 13 residues. CDR1 and CDR2 (germline): LGHNA, YNFKEQ. The V gene lost 1 base and the J gene lost 8 bases, with 11 bases spanning the gap. The CDR3 DNA is TGTGCCAGCAGCCAAGTGGGGGCCCGGGAAGCTTTCTTT. Translation gives CASSQVGAREAFF.

The chain is built from TRBV6-5 and TRBJ2-7; weak D call: TRBD2 (6 bases). The V end was cut by 5 bases, the J end by 11 bases, with 10 bases between. The germline V gene encodes CDR1 MNHEY and CDR2 SVGAGI. This CDR3 has 10 residues. The CDR3 sequence is CASSGTREYF. The DNA for the CDR3 is TGTGCCAGCAGTGGGACTCGGGAGTACTTC.

The chain recombines TRBV7-2 with TRBJ2-2; D unresolved. The germline V gene has CDR1 SGHTA and CDR2 FQGNSA. With 2 bases removed from V and 2 bases from J, the gap between germline ends came to 9 bases. This CDR3 has 15 amino acids. CDR3 in DNA: TGTGCCAGCAGCTTATCAGGAACTAACACCGGGGAGCTGTTTTTT. Protein product: CASSLSGTNTGELFF.

The rearrangement uses TRBV5-4 and TRBJ1-4, with 7 positions matching TRBD1. The J segment lost 3 bases and the V segment lost 4 bases, leaving 3 bases of the junction unmatched. This CDR3 region has 14 residues. Germline V gives CDR1 SGHNT, CDR2 YYREEE (reference sequence). CDR3 loop: CASSRTGANEKLFF. The DNA of the CDR3 is TGTGCCAGCAGCCGGACAGGCGCTAATGAAAAACTGTTTTTT.

A single count supports this clone. This rearrangement joins TRBV6-4 to TRBJ1-1; 8 nucleotides line up with TRBD1. The V and J ends lost 0 bases and 1 base, in that order; junction bases with no gene match: 4. Germline V lookup: CDR1 MRHNA, CDR2 SNTAGT. This CDR3 has 16 amino acids. CDR3 DNA sequence: TGTGCCAGCAGTGACTCACCCGGGACAGGGAACACTGAAGCTTTCTTT. As protein: CASSDSPGTGNTEAFF.

The rearrangement uses TRBV18 and TRBJ2-2, with D perhaps TRBD2 (5 bases). Germline V CDR1 and CDR2: KGHSH, LQKENI. Trimming took 4 bases from V and 4 from J, leaving 25 bases between them. The CDR3 has 19 amino acids. CDR3 protein: CASSLILVNQGGGTGELFF. CDR3 DNA: TGTGCCAGCTCACTTATACTAGTTAATCAAGGCGGCGGCACCGGGGAGCTGTTTTTT.

This chain links TRBV2 with TRBJ1-1, with TRBD1 identical over 7 bases. Germline V gene sequence: CDR1 SNHLY, CDR2 FYNNEI. This CDR3 comprises 14 residues. V trimming: 6 bases; J trimming: 4 bases; junction bases outside the gene matches: 8. The CDR3 nucleotides read TGTGCCAGCAGCGTTGACAGGGCGTTCACTGAAGCTTTCTTT. Translation: CASSVDRAFTEAFF.

The gene calls are TRBV5-4 and TRBJ2-7, with TRBD1 matching over 8 bases. Germline-derived CDR1 and CDR2 are SGHNT and YYREEE (reference sequence). Trimming at V came to 3 bases and at J to 0 bases, leaving 5 bases not matched to a gene. The CDR3 totals 15 residues. In DNA, the CDR3 is TGTGCCAGCAGCTCGGGACAGGCCAGCTCCTACGAGCAGTACTTC. Protein sequence: CASSSGQASSYEQYF.

The gene calls are TRBV4-1 and TRBJ1-1; D remains unclear. The CDR3 consists of 13 residues. V lost 5 bases and J lost 1, with 8 bases in between. Germline-derived CDR1 and CDR2 are MGHRA and YSYEKL. CDR3 sequence reads: CASSAQRNTEAFF. The CDR3 DNA is TGCGCCAGCAGCGCACAACGGAACACTGAAGCTTTCTTT.

This rearrangement joins TRBV5-1 to TRBJ1-1, with TRBD1 matching over 8 bases. Unmatched junction bases numbered 10, after V lost 0 bases and J lost 0 bases. The V gene's germline CDR1 is SGHRS and CDR2 YFSETQ. This CDR3 has 18 amino acids. CDR3 in amino acids: CASSLGLRQGSLNTEAFF. CDR3 bases: TGCGCCAGCAGCTTGGGCCTAAGACAGGGGTCTTTGAACACTGAAGCTTTCTTT.

The V gene is TRBV10-1, the J gene TRBJ1-1; possibly TRBD1 for D (6 bases). V was pared by 3 bases and J by 6 bases, with 14 bases between. The germline gives CDR1 WNHNN, CDR2 SYGVQD (reference sequence). The CDR3 sequence is 14 residues long. This CDR3 is CASSDQQGASEAFF. The CDR3 nucleotides are TGCGCCAGCAGTGACCAACAGGGTGCTTCTGAAGCTTTCTTT.

V usage is TRBV9 and J usage is TRBJ1-2; D perhaps matches TRBD1 (5 bases). The V and J ends lost 4 bases and 0 bases respectively, with 16 bases between them. Germline V gene lookup returns CDR1 SGDLS and CDR2 YYNGEE. The CDR3 has 16 residues. The CDR3 protein is CASSSTLAGSNYGYTF. Here the CDR3 DNA reads TGTGCCAGCAGCTCGACTTTGGCAGGGTCTAACTATGGCTACACCTTC.

The CDR3 DNA is TGTGCCAGCAGCTTATTTGGGGGGACCACAGATACGCAGTATTTT. This sequence encodes CASSLFGGTTDTQYF. The chain uses TRBV7-6 and TRBJ2-3, with D possibly TRBD2 on 6 matching bases. CDR3 length: 15 amino acids. The V gene lost 2 bases and the J gene lost 2 bases, with 11 bases spanning the gap. Germline lookup yields CDR1 SGHVS and CDR2 FNYEAQ. The whole variable domain, remainder taken from reference TRBV7-6 and TRBJ2-3, is GAGVSQSPRYKVTKRGQDVALRCDPISGHVSLYWYRQALGQGPEFLTYFNYEAQQDKSGLPNDRFSAERPEGSISTLTIQRTEQRDSAMYRCASSLFGGTTDTQYFGPGTRLTVL.

The chain has TRBV19 and TRBJ1-5, with unresolved D. The germline CDR1 and CDR2 sequences are LNHDA and SQIVND (reference sequence). The germline V and J ends were trimmed by 3 bases and 2 bases, with 17 bases remaining between them. The CDR3 consists of 17 residues. The CDR3 nucleotides read TGTGCCAGTAGTATGCAGACAAGAGAGGGTCGCAATCAGCCCCAGCATTTT. Its protein product is CASSMQTREGRNQPQHF.

The rearrangement links TRBV4-1 to TRBJ2-3; D gene unclear. This CDR3 contains 14 residues. CDR1 MGHRA and CDR2 YSYEKL come from the germline V gene. V lost 0 bases and J lost 3, with 7 bases in between. DNA of the CDR3: TGCGCCAGCAGCCAAGATCTCAGGACAGATACGCAGTATTTT. Translation gives CASSQDLRTDTQYF.

This chain links TRBV6-4 with TRBJ2-7; a weak D match, TRBD1 (7 bases). Germline-derived CDR1 and CDR2 are MRHNA and SNTAGT. Trimming left V 5 bases short and J 4 bases short, with 15 bases between. This CDR3 has 14 residues. The CDR3 region is CASSPSQGGYEQYF. The CDR3 DNA follows: TGTGCCAGCAGTCCCTCCCAGGGGGGTTACGAGCAGTACTTC.

CDR3 sequence: CASSVSGGAGQETQYF. CDR3 nucleotides: TGTGCCAGCAGCGTCAGCGGGGGGGCTGGGCAAGAGACCCAGTACTTC. The chain recombines TRBV7-2 with TRBJ2-5; TRBD2 matches at 10 bases. The CDR3 runs 16 residues. The ends lost 5 bases at V and 2 bases at J; junction bases unmatched: 8. From germline, CDR1 is SGHTA and CDR2 FQGNSA.

V usage is TRBV5-4 and J usage is TRBJ1-2, with D possibly TRBD1 on 6 matching bases. This CDR3 contains 13 residues. Trimming left V 5 bases short and J 5 bases short, with 13 bases between. Germline V gives CDR1 SGHNT, CDR2 YYREEE (reference sequence). The CDR3 loop is CASRRQVEYGYTF. CDR3 sequence (DNA): TGTGCCAGCAGGAGACAGGTCGAGTATGGCTACACCTTC.